This T cell receptor (beta chain) was identified during a study of T cells in Graves' hyperthyroidism and ophthalmopathy. The study's findings and limits: Appearing also in blood were most of the thyroid clonotypes expanded above 0.001.

This clonotype has more than one count but fewer than ten. Its antigen is not identified. Amplified regions were TCR beta CDR3 sequences from RNA transcripts. A first-round RT-PCR of the TCR CDR3 used the HTBI primer set. TCRdb called the multiplex PCR reads again in MiXCR, with one record for every CDR3 protein. This table has approximately 590,000 distinct CDR3 sequences, 15% to 19% appearing once. The germline CDR1 and CDR2 sequences are DFQATT and SNEGSKA (reference sequence). The CDR3 has 13 residues. V was pared by 1 base and J by 0 bases, with 6 bases between. Approximately 9.3 ml of fresh peripheral blood supplied the PBMCs.

This sequence originates from a woman between 25 and 40 years old with Graves' hyperthyroidism. The chain carries TRBV20-1 and TRBJ1-1; no firm D call. Sample: blood. The chain's CDR3 is CSARVQLNTEAFF. CDR3 DNA: TGCAGTGCTAGAGTCCAGTTGAACACTGAAGCTTTCTTT.